This T cell receptor (beta chain) was obtained from a study of post-analysis software for immune sequencing data. The wider study: Disease courses included relapsing-remitting, secondary progressive and progressive-relapsing multiple sclerosis.

General observations from the study: Higher frequency in patients than in controls was seen for several TRBV segments, with TRBV5-6, TRBV5-1 and TRBV20-1 among them. A significant reduction in normalized Chao1 diversity was observed in multiple sclerosis patients versus controls. Batch-mates among the samples co-clustered strongly by F measure.

The library was made from cDNA and included unique molecular identifiers. From around 1 to 10 million T cells, about 500,000 cDNA molecules were obtained. MiXCR was run by TCRdb on the PCR reads, yielding one entry per CDR3 protein. The data hold 600,000 to 750,000 distinct CDR3 sequences, with approximately 60% observed a single time. Note on this clonotype: What it binds is not known.

CDR1 and CDR2 from the germline V gene are SGDLS and YYNGEE. The CDR3 runs to 15 residues. Trimming removed 4 bases from V and 2 bases from J, with 16 bases in between. Sequenced: blood. V and J are TRBV9 and TRBJ2-7; a possible D gene is TRBD1 (6 bases). The sequence was obtained from a girl aged 2-15 years with multiple sclerosis. This CDR3 reads CASSRGDGGPYEQYF. The DNA for the CDR3 is TGTGCCAGCAGCAGGGGTGATGGGGGCCCCTACGAGCAGTACTTC.